This TCR beta chain was obtained from a study of T cells in Graves' hyperthyroidism and ophthalmopathy. For Graves' hyperthyroidism to be stable, ophthalmopathy could not progress within 18 months. Orbital computed tomography and thyroid ultrasound, together with serum TRAb and thyroxine and clinical symptoms, were used for diagnoses. Template material for amplifying TCR beta CDR3 regions consisted of RNA transcripts. The HTBI primer set was used in a first-round RT-PCR of the TCR CDR3. One entry per CDR3 protein results from TCRdb running MiXCR on the multiplex PCR reads. The sample holds about 560,000 distinct CDR3 sequences, approximately 16% seen once. In this sample, this clonotype turned up many times. The antigen is unknown. Study-wide findings and caveats: Ophthalmopathy cases were set apart from stable hyperthyroidism by a 13 V-J model.

This CDR3 has 14 amino acids. V gave up 1 base and J gave up 3 bases; unmatched junction bases: 3. Germline loops: CDR1 LGHDT, CDR2 YNNKEL (reference sequence). The rearrangement links TRBV3-1 to TRBJ2-7, with TRBD1 matching over 7 bases. Input material: blood. The sequence came from a young woman with Graves' hyperthyroidism. Here the CDR3 reads CASSQAGQDYEQYF. CDR3 nucleotides: TGTGCCAGCAGCCAAGCCGGACAGGACTACGAGCAGTACTTC.